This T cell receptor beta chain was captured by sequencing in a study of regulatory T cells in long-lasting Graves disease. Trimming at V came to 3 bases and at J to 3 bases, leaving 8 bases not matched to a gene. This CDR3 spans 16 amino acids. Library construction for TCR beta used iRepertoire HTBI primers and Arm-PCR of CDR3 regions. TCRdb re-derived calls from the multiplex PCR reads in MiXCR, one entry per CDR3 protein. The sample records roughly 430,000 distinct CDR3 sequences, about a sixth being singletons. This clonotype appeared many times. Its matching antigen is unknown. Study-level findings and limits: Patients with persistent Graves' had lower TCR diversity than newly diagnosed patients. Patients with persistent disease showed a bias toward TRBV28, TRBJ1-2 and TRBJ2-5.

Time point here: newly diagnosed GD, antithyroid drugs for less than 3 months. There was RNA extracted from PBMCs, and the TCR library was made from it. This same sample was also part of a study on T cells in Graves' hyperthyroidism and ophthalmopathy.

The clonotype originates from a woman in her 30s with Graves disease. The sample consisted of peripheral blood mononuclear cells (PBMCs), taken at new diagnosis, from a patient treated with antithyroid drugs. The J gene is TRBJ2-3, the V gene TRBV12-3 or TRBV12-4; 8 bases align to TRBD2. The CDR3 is CASSFRSGSLTDTQYF. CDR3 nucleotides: TGTGCCAGCAGTTTTCGGAGCGGGAGTCTTACAGATACGCAGTATTTT.